This TCR beta chain is from a study of shared clonotypes between healthy human individuals (dated by TCRdb to about 2020). Notes on the research overall: The cohort comprised a couple of women and three men aged 18 to 49 years. For each donor, CD4 naive and CD4 memory were each given three plates, CD8 naive was given two plates, and CD8 memory was given one plate. To estimate repertoire size and how much clonotype sharing occurs between individuals, the study deeply sequenced the blood TCR repertoires of 4 to 6 healthy adults. To increase sequencing depth and limit assay-specific biases, different laboratories used diverse techniques to prepare libraries and sequence TCR repertoires. Per donor, leukapheresis produced somewhere between about 0.9 and 9.5 billion PBMCs. Results and caveats for the whole study, not just this receptor: Estimated clonotype richness was generally larger for naive than for memory subsets. Only blood was sampled, and tissue TCR repertoires likely differ from those in blood. Rarefaction of sorted-subset datasets indicated incomplete sequencing despite the large sequencing depth. Compared with non-shared clonotypes, the clonotypes found in all four sorted-subset donors had higher generation probabilities. Sharing across a few donors was observed for approximately 5% of naive CD4, about 4% of naive CD8, 2% to 2.5% of memory CD4, and less than 0.45% of memory CD8 clonotypes. Based on pairwise subsampling, the degree of clonotype sharing among donors was expected to be affected by sequencing depth. Because the study included only a small number of donors, the genetic and exposure-history diversity represented was limited.

Using the deep immunoSEQ assay, multiplex PCR amplified TCR CDR3 regions from genomic DNA. For each cell subset, the extracted genomic DNA was distributed evenly across all wells of several immunoSEQ 96-well plates, and each plate served as one replicate. Each replicate PCR for sorted subsets received roughly 0.2 ug genomic DNA, equal to around 32,000 T cell genomes. Purified libraries were measured with a Qubit 3.0 fluorometer, size-checked on a Bioanalyzer 2100, and measured again with the KAPA Library Quantification kit. A separate single-read 150-cycle Illumina NextSeq 550 flow cell was used to sequence each immunoSEQ 96-well plate. On the study's bioinformatics: Because only junctional sequences without quality scores were contained in the immunoSEQ output, filtering matching that applied to full-length reads could not be performed. To assign V/J genes and CDR3, sequences were annotated using PyIR, a Python wrapper for IgBLAST v1.9, with IMGT germline references. Reads were removed for weak V/J assignments (E-value above 1e-6), missing CDR3, stop codons, out-of-frame junctions, or ambiguous translated residues. V3J clonotypes were defined as sequences sharing the same inferred V gene, J gene, and CDR3 amino acid sequence. Percentage overlap between repertoires was calculated by dividing the number of shared unique clonotypes by the size of the smaller repertoire. RTK rarefaction, the Chao1 estimator, and Recon v2.1 estimates of unobserved clonotypes were used to assess repertoire richness. Generation probabilities for all TCRbeta clonotypes obtained by the gDNA method from several donors were computed using OLGA. This immuneACCESS table, as held by TCRdb, lists in-frame sequences with V and J called but not all clones. Of the missing ones, under half trace to an unresolved V gene in checked studies; the others have no known cause. V, J and clone size derive from that table, while D and trimming were established from the DNA sequence. This sample has hundreds of thousands of clones in its table, and around 95% of those were observed once. The ten largest clones represent about 0.11% of the sample.

CD8 naive samples were obtained by positive selection for CCR7 among CD45RO-negative cells, yielding a CD45RA+CCR7+ population from which TemRA cells were excluded. Donors were healthy HIV-negative adults with no recently reported acute infections or vaccinations. Every donor was a Caucasian adult living in Nashville, Tennessee, USA. After blood collection by leukapheresis, PBMCs were isolated using Ficoll-Histopaque density gradient centrifugation and then cryopreserved in the vapor phase of liquid nitrogen. Analytical flow cytometry was used to check the purity and quantity of each magnetically sorted T cell population. From each sorted fraction, genomic DNA was isolated and quantified by UV absorbance on a Nanodrop 2000c. Of note for this clone: It has no known antigen specificity. No quality values exist for individual bases; no much larger clone is one base distant.

The germline V gene (reference sequence) yields MNHEY for CDR1 and SMNVEV for CDR2. Including the terminal cysteine and phenylalanine, the CDR3 comprises 17 residues. This entry keeps only the CDR3 DNA: 51 bases, framed from base 1. V and J are truncated by 5 bases and 4 bases respectively, leaving an intervening sequence of 23 bases. This sequence uses TRBV27 and TRBJ2-5; tentative D gene TRBD1, with 6 bases matching. The material sequenced was naive CD8+ T cells sorted from blood. The meaning of the sample's cell subset or site label: CD45RA+CCR7+. This clonotype was obtained from a woman in her thirties in good health. The base sequence is TGTGCCAGCAGTCCCCTGCATACGACAGGACCAAGAGAGACCCAGTACTTC. This sequence encodes CASSPLHTTGPRETQYF.